This is a list of T cell receptor beta chains from one sample in a study of T cell changes during pregnancy in multiple sclerosis. The method was immunoSEQ multiplex PCR; TCRdb's version includes in-frame clones alone and lacks a portion of them. The data contain approximately 60,000 clones, around 92% of them singletons. The material was peripheral blood, obtained in the second trimester of pregnancy. The receptors here all came from a female donor in good health, enrolled as a control in a pregnancy study. The CDR3 runs from the conserved cysteine through the conserved F or W. Fields, in order: D gene, clone size, J gene, V gene, CDR3 length, CDR3 protein, CDR3 DNA. The D gene is left open where the match is weak. Rows give clone size only sometimes, using once, few, many, or a class for an expanded clone.

>.|.|TRBJ1-2|TRBV7-9|14
CASSPRDTNYGYTF
TGTGCCAGCAGCCCAAGGGACACTAACTATGGCTACACCTTC
>.|.|TRBJ1-2|TRBV27|13
CASRKSGGDGYTF
TGTGCCAGCCGTAAGTCGGGGGGTGATGGCTACACCTTC
>TRBD2|.|TRBJ2-1|TRBV6-5|15
CASSLGASGRARQFF
TGTGCCAGCAGTTTGGGGGCTAGCGGGAGGGCCAGGCAGTTCTTC
>.|.|TRBJ1-2|TRBV28|16
CASSSANFQGGVDYTF
TGTGCCAGCAGTTCAGCGAATTTTCAGGGAGGTGTAGACTACACCTTC
>TRBD1|.|TRBJ1-5|TRBV6-6|15
CASSFARQGNQPQHF
TGTGCCAGCAGCTTTGCGAGACAGGGGAATCAGCCCCAGCATTTT
>.|.|TRBJ2-7|TRBV6-5|13
CASRRLESYEQYF
TGTGCCAGCAGAAGATTAGAGTCCTACGAGCAGTACTTC
>.|.|TRBJ2-5|TRBV9|13
CASSVVPEETQYF
TGTGCCAGCAGCGTAGTCCCCGAAGAGACCCAGTACTTC
>.|.|TRBJ1-4|TRBV28|14
CASSATSGNEKLFF
TGTGCCAGCAGTGCAACGTCAGGGAATGAAAAACTGTTTTTT
>TRBD2|.|TRBJ2-2|TRBV7-8|15
CASKRAGANTGELFF
TGTGCCAGCAAAAGAGCGGGAGCGAACACCGGGGAGCTGTTTTTT
>TRBD1|.|TRBJ1-2|TRBV2|14
CASSLDRGNYGYTF
TGTGCCAGCAGCCTGGACAGGGGGAACTATGGCTACACCTTC
>TRBD2|.|TRBJ2-1|TRBV28|14
CASSLGGDYNEQFF
TGTGCCAGCAGTTTGGGGGGGGATTACAATGAGCAGTTCTTC
>TRBD1|.|TRBJ2-7|TRBV19|14
CASRPTGDIYEQYF
TGTGCCAGTAGGCCGACAGGGGACATCTACGAGCAGTACTTC
>.|once|TRBJ1-1|TRBV7-2|15
CASSSADRWNTEAFF
TGTGCCAGCAGCTCTGCAGACAGATGGAACACTGAAGCTTTCTTT
>.|.|TRBJ2-7|TRBV30|12
CAWSVGGYEQYF
TGTGCCTGGAGTGTAGGCGGCTACGAGCAGTACTTC